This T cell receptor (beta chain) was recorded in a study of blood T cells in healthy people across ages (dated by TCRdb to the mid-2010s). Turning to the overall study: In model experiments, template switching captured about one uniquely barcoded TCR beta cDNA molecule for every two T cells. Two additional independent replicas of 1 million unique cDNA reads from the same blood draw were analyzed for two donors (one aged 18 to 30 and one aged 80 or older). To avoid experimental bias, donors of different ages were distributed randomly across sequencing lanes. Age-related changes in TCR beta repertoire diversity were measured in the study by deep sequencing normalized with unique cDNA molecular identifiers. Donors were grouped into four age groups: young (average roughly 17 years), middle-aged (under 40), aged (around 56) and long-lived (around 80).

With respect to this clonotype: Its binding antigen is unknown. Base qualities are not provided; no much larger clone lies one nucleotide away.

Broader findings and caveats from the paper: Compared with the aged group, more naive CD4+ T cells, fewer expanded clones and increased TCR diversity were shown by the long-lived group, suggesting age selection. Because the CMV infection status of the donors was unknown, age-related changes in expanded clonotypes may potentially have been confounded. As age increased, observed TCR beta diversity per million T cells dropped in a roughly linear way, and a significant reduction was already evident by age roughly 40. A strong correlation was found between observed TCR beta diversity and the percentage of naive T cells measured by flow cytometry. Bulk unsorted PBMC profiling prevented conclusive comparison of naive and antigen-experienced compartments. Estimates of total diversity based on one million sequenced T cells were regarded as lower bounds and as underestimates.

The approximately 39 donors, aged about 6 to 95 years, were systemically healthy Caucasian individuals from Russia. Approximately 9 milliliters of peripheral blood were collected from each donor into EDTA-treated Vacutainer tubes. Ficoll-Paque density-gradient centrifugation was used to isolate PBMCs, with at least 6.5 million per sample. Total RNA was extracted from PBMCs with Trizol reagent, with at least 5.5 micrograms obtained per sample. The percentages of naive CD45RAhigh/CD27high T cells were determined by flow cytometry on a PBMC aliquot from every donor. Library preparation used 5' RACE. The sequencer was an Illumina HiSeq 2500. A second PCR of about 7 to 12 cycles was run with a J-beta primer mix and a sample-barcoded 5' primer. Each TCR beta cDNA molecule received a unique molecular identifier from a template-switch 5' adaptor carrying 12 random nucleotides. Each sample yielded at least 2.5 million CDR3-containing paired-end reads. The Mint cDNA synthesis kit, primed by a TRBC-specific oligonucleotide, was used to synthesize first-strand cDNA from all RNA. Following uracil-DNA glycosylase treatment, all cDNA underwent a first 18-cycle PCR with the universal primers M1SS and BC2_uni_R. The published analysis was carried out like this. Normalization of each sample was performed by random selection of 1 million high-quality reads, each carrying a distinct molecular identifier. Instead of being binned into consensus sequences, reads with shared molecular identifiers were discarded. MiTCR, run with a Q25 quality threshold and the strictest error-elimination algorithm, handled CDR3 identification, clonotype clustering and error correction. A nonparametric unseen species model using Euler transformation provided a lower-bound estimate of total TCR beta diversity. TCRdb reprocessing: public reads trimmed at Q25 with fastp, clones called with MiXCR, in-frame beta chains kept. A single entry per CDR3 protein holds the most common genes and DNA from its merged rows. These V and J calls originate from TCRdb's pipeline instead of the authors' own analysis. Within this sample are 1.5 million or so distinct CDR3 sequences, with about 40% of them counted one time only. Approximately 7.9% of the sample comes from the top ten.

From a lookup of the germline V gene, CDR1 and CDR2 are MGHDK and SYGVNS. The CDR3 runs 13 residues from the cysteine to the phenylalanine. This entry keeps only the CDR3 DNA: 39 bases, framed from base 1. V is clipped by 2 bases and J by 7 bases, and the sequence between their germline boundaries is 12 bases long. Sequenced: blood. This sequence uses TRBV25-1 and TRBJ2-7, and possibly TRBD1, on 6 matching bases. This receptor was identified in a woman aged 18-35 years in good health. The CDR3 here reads CASSEGQSTEQYF. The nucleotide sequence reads TGTGCCAGCAGTGAAGGACAGTCCACGGAGCAGTACTTC.